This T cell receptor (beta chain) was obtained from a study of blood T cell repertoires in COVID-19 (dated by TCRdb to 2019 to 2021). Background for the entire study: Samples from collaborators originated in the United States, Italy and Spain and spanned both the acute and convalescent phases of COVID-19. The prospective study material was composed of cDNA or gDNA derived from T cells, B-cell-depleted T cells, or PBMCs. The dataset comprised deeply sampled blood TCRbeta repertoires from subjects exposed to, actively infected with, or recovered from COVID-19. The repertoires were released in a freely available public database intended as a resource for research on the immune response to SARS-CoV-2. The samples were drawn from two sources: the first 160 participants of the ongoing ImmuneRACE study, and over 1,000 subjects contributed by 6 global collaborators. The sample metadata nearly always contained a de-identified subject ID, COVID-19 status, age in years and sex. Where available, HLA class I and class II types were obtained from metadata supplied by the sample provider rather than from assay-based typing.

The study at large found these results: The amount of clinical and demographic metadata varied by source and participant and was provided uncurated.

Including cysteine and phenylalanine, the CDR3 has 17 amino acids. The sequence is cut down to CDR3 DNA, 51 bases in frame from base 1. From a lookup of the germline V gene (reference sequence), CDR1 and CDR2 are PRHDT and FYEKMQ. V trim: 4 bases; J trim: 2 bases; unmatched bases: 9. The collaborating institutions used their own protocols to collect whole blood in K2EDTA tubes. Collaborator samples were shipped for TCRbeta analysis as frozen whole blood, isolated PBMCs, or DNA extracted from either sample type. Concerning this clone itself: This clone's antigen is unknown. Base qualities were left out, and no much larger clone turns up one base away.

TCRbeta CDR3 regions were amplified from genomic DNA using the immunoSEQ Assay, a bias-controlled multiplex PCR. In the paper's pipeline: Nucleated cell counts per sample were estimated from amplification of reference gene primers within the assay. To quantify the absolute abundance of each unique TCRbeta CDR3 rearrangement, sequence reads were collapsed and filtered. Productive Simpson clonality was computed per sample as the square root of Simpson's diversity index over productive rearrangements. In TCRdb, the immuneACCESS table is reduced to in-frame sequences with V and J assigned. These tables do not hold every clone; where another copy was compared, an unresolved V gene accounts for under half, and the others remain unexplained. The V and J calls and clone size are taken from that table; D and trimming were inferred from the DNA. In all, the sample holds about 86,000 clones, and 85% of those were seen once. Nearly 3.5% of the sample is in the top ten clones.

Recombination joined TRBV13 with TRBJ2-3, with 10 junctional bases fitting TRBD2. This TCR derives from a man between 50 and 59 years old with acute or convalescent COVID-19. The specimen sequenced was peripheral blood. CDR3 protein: CASSSILAGEFTDTQYF. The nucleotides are TGTGCCAGCAGCTCGATTCTAGCGGGAGAGTTCACAGATACGCAGTATTTT.